Given below is one T cell receptor beta chain in context. Its antigen is unknown. Original processing notes: Differences in CDR3 between clinicopathological groups were drawn on to build a classifier intended to discriminate distant-metastatic papillary thyroid cancer patients. TCRdb reanalyzed the PCR reads via MiXCR. These V and J calls derive from TCRdb rather than the authors' analysis. The sample lists roughly 7,000 clones, over 15% occurring once. The data derive from a study of metastatic and nonmetastatic thyroid tumors. Whole-study context: Comparison of repertoires was carried out across blood and tumor or nodule tissue from malignant and benign thyroid patients. General study results and limits: It was reported that TCR beta diversity was significantly higher in malignant thyroid tumors than benign nodules, in blood and tumor.

Thyroid surgery took place with no prior treatment in any patient. Sample: adjacent normal tissue. This sequence originates from a male donor with papillary thyroid cancer or a benign thyroid nodule (not recorded which). Some clones in this sample may be carry-over from other donors' samples.

The CDR3 here is CSAIQGFTEAFF. DNA of the CDR3: TGCAGTGCGATACAGGGGTTCACTGAAGCTTTCTTT. The genes are TRBV20-1 and TRBJ1-1; TRBD1 aligns across 7 bases. V shed 6 bases and J 4 bases; nucleotides not matched to a gene: 5. The germline gives CDR1 DFQATT, CDR2 SNEGSKA (reference sequence). The CDR3 totals 12 residues.